The 14 T cell receptor beta chains below were found in one sample sequenced in a study of T cell responses to AZD1222 COVID-19 vaccine. Sequencing used immunoSEQ multiplex PCR; TCRdb keeps in-frame clones, though not all of them. The sample lists 90,000 to 150,000 clones, around nine tenths occurring once. The starting material was peripheral blood, obtained on day 0 of AZD1222 vaccination. The receptors shown here come from an adult in good health.

V usage is TRBV6-5 and J usage is TRBJ1-6, with no clear D. The CDR3 contains 14 residues. Per germline, CDR1 MNHEY and CDR2 SVGAGI. Trimming removed 7 bases from V and 8 bases from J, with 15 bases in between. Written as DNA, the CDR3 is TGTGCCAGCAATTCGCCGGGGAGTTATTCACCCCTCCACTTT. It codes for CASNSPGSYSPLHF.

This sequence joins TRBV5-6 and TRBJ2-7; 11 bases are a match to TRBD1. The V gene end was trimmed by 4 bases and the J gene end by 0 bases; junction bases not matched to a gene: 3. Germline CDR1 is SGHDT and CDR2 is YYEEEE. The CDR3 is 15 amino acids. The chain's CDR3 is CASSPGTGGSYEQYF. The CDR3 region has the DNA TGTGCCAGCAGCCCTGGGACAGGGGGCTCCTACGAGCAGTACTTC.

This clone appeared once. This rearrangement joins TRBV28 to TRBJ1-3; D may be TRBD1 (5 bases). Between the trimmed V and J ends, which lost 7 bases and 0 bases, there was a span of 10 bases. Germline V CDR1 and CDR2: MDHEN, SYDVKM. The CDR3 loop spans 14 amino acids. The CDR3 reads CASKTVFSGNTIYF. CDR3 bases: TGTGCCAGCAAGACAGTCTTCTCTGGAAACACCATATATTTT.

The rearrangement uses TRBV24-1 and TRBJ1-5, with D unresolved. The CDR3 is 16 amino acids. V dropped 5 bases and J dropped 0 bases, with 13 bases sitting between them. The V gene's germline CDR1 is KGHDR and CDR2 SFDVKD. CDR3 in amino acids: CATSVFNGDSNQPQHF. CDR3 DNA sequence: TGTGCCACCAGTGTGTTTAATGGAGATAGCAATCAGCCCCAGCATTTT.

The rearrangement joins TRBV15 to TRBJ2-3; 7 nucleotides line up with TRBD2. V was pared by 1 base and J by 3 bases, with 13 bases of the junction left unmatched. The germline gives CDR1 LNHNV, CDR2 YYDKDF (reference sequence). The CDR3 runs 18 residues. The CDR3 region has the DNA TGTGCCACCAGCAGAGCGTTGATGGGGGGAGGGAGGACAGATACGCAGTATTTT. This encodes CATSRALMGGGRTDTQYF.

V gene TRBV29-1 combines with J gene TRBJ2-7, with a possible D match to TRBD1 (6 bases). The CDR3 runs 14 residues. Trimming pared 2 bases from V and 5 bases from J, leaving 16 bases between. The germline V gene has CDR1 SQVTM and CDR2 ANQGSEA. Here the CDR3 reads CSVERGTGINEQYF. As DNA, the CDR3 is TGCAGCGTTGAACGGGGCACAGGGATTAACGAGCAGTACTTC.

The genes are TRBV7-6 and TRBJ1-5; D perhaps matches TRBD1 (5 bases). Germline lookup yields CDR1 SGHVS and CDR2 FNYEAQ. V lost 3 bases to trimming and J lost 3 bases, with 18 bases between them. This CDR3 has 17 amino acids. The CDR3 DNA follows: TGTGCCAGCAGCTTGGGACCCTCGCAGGGAAACAATCAGCCCCAGCATTTT. Amino acid sequence: CASSLGPSQGNNQPQHF.

The genes are TRBV28 and TRBJ1-4, with 9 positions matching TRBD1. Losses at the gene ends were 5 bases for V and 4 bases for J; bases not matched to a gene: 5. The germline gives CDR1 MDHEN, CDR2 SYDVKM. The CDR3 loop spans 15 amino acids. CDR3 DNA: TGTGCCAGCAGTGGGGACAGGGCCTTTAATGAAAAACTGTTTTTT. Amino acids: CASSGDRAFNEKLFF. Together with reference TRBV28 and TRBJ1-4, the CDR3 gives the full variable domain: DVKVTQSSRYLVKRTGEKVFLECVQDMDHENMFWYRQDPGLGLRLIYFSYDVKMKEKGDIPEGYSVSREKKERFSLILESASTNQTSMYLCASSGDRAFNEKLFFGSGTQLSVL.

The table lists this clone with a few counts. This sequence joins TRBV14 and TRBJ1-1; no clear D gene. This CDR3 has 12 residues. The V gene's germline CDR1 is SGHDN and CDR2 FVKESK. V gave up 1 base and J gave up 5 bases, with 5 bases separating them. The CDR3 DNA is TGTGCCAGCAGCCAAGCCAGAACTGAAGCTTTCTTT. Amino acids: CASSQARTEAFF.

The chain joins TRBV3-1 (or the pseudogene TRBV3-2) to TRBJ1-4, with a weak D call TRBD1 (6 bases). V lost 4 bases and J lost 5, with 11 bases in between. The germline V gene encodes CDR1 LGHDT and CDR2 YNNKEL (reference sequence). There are 14 residues in the CDR3. CDR3 protein: CASSLRTVNEKLFF. In DNA, the CDR3 is TGTGCCAGCAGCCTCCGGACAGTAAATGAAAAACTGTTTTTT.

This chain joins TRBV27 and TRBJ1-5, with a tentative D call TRBD1 (5 bases). This CDR3 is built from 13 residues. Germline values: CDR1 MNHEY, CDR2 SMNVEV (reference sequence). With 5 bases removed from V and 2 bases from J, the gap between germline ends came to 7 bases. Here the CDR3 DNA reads TGTGCCAGCAGTCGGGACGGCAATCAGCCCCAGCATTTT. Residues: CASSRDGNQPQHF.

The rearrangement joins TRBV27 to TRBJ1-2; 8 bases align to TRBD1. This CDR3 has 15 amino acids. Germline values: CDR1 MNHEY, CDR2 SMNVEV (reference sequence). The V segment lost 5 bases and the J segment 4 bases; nucleotides outside the gene matches: 9. The DNA of the CDR3 is TGTGCCAGCAGTCAAGGACAGGGTCAAAGCTATGGCTACACCTTC. It is translated as CASSQGQGQSYGYTF.

The chain is built from TRBV30 and TRBJ2-2, with 8 bases matching TRBD2. There are 15 residues in the CDR3. V trimming: 2 bases; J trimming: 2 bases; junction bases outside the gene matches: 4. CDR1 and CDR2 (germline): GTSNPN, SVGIG (reference sequence). The CDR3 DNA is TGTGCCTGGAGTCGGGGGGGTACAAACACCGGGGAGCTGTTTTTT. This codes for CAWSRGGTNTGELFF.

The chain employs TRBV15 and TRBJ1-1; a weak D match, TRBD1 (6 bases). The ends were cut back, 8 bases at V and 2 bases at J, with 12 bases in the middle. The CDR3 is 13 amino acids. From germline, CDR1 is LNHNV and CDR2 YYDKDF (reference sequence). In nucleotides, the CDR3 is TGTGCCACCGCGGGACAACTTAACACTGAAGCTTTCTTT. Translating gives CATAGQLNTEAFF.